The rows below give T cell receptor beta chains drawn from one sample of a study of control samples from healthy donors and cancer patients. Clones were read by immunoSEQ multiplex PCR, and TCRdb kept only the in-frame ones, dropping some. The sample consists of 190,000 or so clones, over 85% of them appearing once. Sequenced: blood. All receptors come from a man younger than 30 in good health. Each CDR3 is given with its conserved first and last residue. Fields, in order: D gene, J gene, clone size, V gene, CDR3 protein, CDR3 DNA. A D gene is named only where the DNA matches it firmly. Clone size is stated in some rows and not others, as once, few, many or a class when expanded.

>.|TRBJ2-7|.|TRBV2
CASSGGGEYEQYF
TGTGCCAGCAGTGGAGGGGGGGAGTACGAGCAGTACTTC
>.|TRBJ2-7|.|TRBV11-3
CASSLLGTSSYEQYF
TGTGCCAGCAGCTTATTAGGGACTTCCTCCTACGAGCAGTACTTC
>.|TRBJ2-6|.|TRBV2
CASTEGSGANVLTF
TGTGCCAGTACGGAGGGGTCTGGGGCCAACGTCCTGACTTTC
>TRBD1|TRBJ1-2|few|TRBV14
CASSPDRVYGYTF
TGTGCCAGCAGTCCGGACAGGGTCTATGGCTACACCTTC
>.|TRBJ2-7|.|TRBV6-5
CASREGGASSYEQYF
TGTGCCAGCAGGGAGGGGGGGGCGAGCTCCTACGAGCAGTACTTC
>.|TRBJ1-1|.|TRBV3-1/TRBV3-2
CASSLGPATEAFF
TGTGCCAGCAGCCTCGGTCCCGCGACTGAAGCTTTCTTT
>.|TRBJ2-1|.|TRBV24-1
CATSEGATYNEQFF
TGTGCCACCAGTGAGGGGGCGACCTACAATGAGCAGTTCTTC
>.|TRBJ1-1|.|TRBV4-1
CASSTQLRGGSTEAFF
TGCGCCAGCAGCACTCAGCTCCGCGGCGGTAGCACTGAAGCTTTCTTT
>.|TRBJ2-1|.|TRBV24-1
CATSDRDRLSYNEQFF
TGTGCCACCAGTGACCGCGACAGACTCTCCTACAATGAGCAGTTCTTC
>.|TRBJ1-2|.|TRBV5-4
CASSPWGANYGYTF
TGTGCCAGCAGCCCCTGGGGAGCTAACTATGGCTACACCTTC